This TCR beta chain was found in a study of blood T cells in healthy people across ages. The second PCR ran roughly 7 to 12 cycles with a sample-barcoded 5' primer and J-beta primers. TCRdb re-derived calls from the 5' RACE reads in MiXCR, one entry per CDR3 protein. Of over 500,000 distinct CDR3 sequences listed, about 27% are singletons. This clonotype has more than one count but fewer than ten. This CDR3 is 15 amino acids long. Germline CDR1 reads DFQATT; CDR2 reads SNEGSKA (reference sequence). V lost 2 bases and J lost 9; bases outside the gene matches: 8. These sequences were also reported in another study, on T cells of mothers and their children. This second study says: Pairs that are related and pairs that are unrelated have TCR recombination output shaped similarly by thymic selection.

The chain combines TRBV20-1 with TRBJ2-1; the match to TRBD2 covers 12 bases. This TCR came from a boy younger than 10 in good health. Specimen: blood. For the CDR3, the DNA is TGCAGTGCTAGAATATCTAGCGGGGGGGGTGGTGAGCAGTTCTTC. This translates into CSARISSGGGGEQFF.